This TCR beta chain was found in a study of CD8+ T cells in alopecia areata (dated by TCRdb to the late 2010s). Concerning the study at large: Treated patients were enrolled in an open-label pilot trial of oral tofacitinib at 5 to 10 mg twice daily for moderate-to-severe alopecia areata. Tofacitinib-treated patients had biopsies at baseline and at 4 and 24 weeks of treatment, with a later scalp biopsy in several patients. Amplification of TCRbeta CDR3 regions was done by immunoSEQ multiplex PCR using 35 Vbeta forward primers and 13 Jbeta reverse primers. To study T cell clonal expansion in alopecia areata, the researchers applied high-throughput TCRbeta sequencing to both the C3H/HeJ mouse model and human patients. Human TCRbeta sequencing covered scalp tissue and sorted CD4+ and CD8+ peripheral blood T cells from patchy and totalis/universalis alopecia areata patients and healthy controls. Clonality in the scalp was compared among normal scalp (n=4), patchy alopecia areata scalp (n=8), and alopecia totalis/universalis scalp (n=8). Patients received tofacitinib for 6 to 18 months and were then followed off drug for 6 months to check for delayed response and recurrence. RNA was extracted with the PAXgene miRNA kit for fixed scalp, the miRNeasy kit for PBMCs, and the RNeasy kit for mouse skin. Disease severity in treated patients was measured with the SALT score, which quantifies the percentage of affected scalp surface area.

The paper's findings and limits, for the study overall: Shared TCR sequences between patients were less evident than in mice, which may be partly attributable to HLA diversity in the patient population. Unlike mouse skin, where gammadelta T cells dominate, normal human skin contains resident alphabeta T cells that get sequenced too, which complicates analysis of the scalp TCR repertoire. Lesional scalp, especially in alopecia totalis/universalis, showed higher clonality and more expanded CD8+ clones than normal scalp, suggesting antigenic drive. With tofacitinib, both scalp clonality and the number of expanded CD8+ clones among the top 100 scalp clones went down significantly. Many expanded lesional clones were found to persist in scalp and blood during tofacitinib treatment, and relapse after treatment cessation may be partly explained by this persistence. The treated cohort was small, with a single nonresponder, so links between baseline CD8+ expansion and response need larger studies.

The sample's treatment or condition label, in plain terms: oral pan-JAK inhibitor, 5-10 mg twice daily. Lesional scalp punch biopsies and peripheral blood were collected from alopecia areata patients. After PBMCs were isolated by density centrifugation and stained for CD3, CD4 and CD8, a FACSAria was used to sort CD4+ and CD8+ T cells. In the case of this clone: This receptor's antigen is unknown. The record has no base qualities; no much larger clone is one base away.

Spanning cysteine to phenylalanine, the CDR3 consists of 13 amino acids. Only CDR3 DNA remains: 39 bases, in frame from the first base. V and J lose 4 bases and 1 base, and a span of 10 bases separates them. CDR1 and CDR2 are read off the germline V gene as SQVTM and ANQGSEA. The method was the immunoSEQ multiplex PCR assay. RNA was extracted from all samples and reverse transcribed into cDNA, which served as template for TCR sequencing. SuperScript III was used to make first-strand cDNA, primed with a 2:1 mix of oligo-dT and random hexamers. A synthetic immune receptor repertoire was used to measure amplification bias, and any remaining bias was corrected computationally. The study's processing was this. Raw reads were preprocessed to remove errors, and CDR3 was defined by IMGT conventions from the conserved cysteine to phenylalanine. Clonality was computed by normalizing Shannon entropy by log2 of the number of productive unique TCRs and subtracting the result from 1. Scalp TCRbeta sequences were cross-referenced with sorted blood CD4 and CD8 repertoires so that the CD4 or CD8 identity of scalp clones could be inferred. TCRdb took over this immuneACCESS table, retaining in-frame rearrangements with V and J assigned. Such tables are incomplete; in checked studies, under half of the missing clones stem from an unresolved V gene, and the remainder is unexplained. The V and J calls and clone size come from that table; D and trimming were worked out from the DNA. Across this sample there are approximately 180,000 clones, with under 80% seen only once. The ten biggest clones cover approximately 1.2% of the sample.

Sample: CD4+ T cells sorted from blood, taken between weeks 49 and 50, from a patient treated with tofacitinib. The TCR originated in a human donor with alopecia areata. The chain employs TRBV29-1 and TRBJ1-1, with a tentative D gene TRBD1 over 5 matching bases. The sequenced DNA is TGCAGCGTTGCGTTCGGGGGGAACACTGAAGCTTTCTTT. This sequence encodes CSVAFGGNTEAFF.